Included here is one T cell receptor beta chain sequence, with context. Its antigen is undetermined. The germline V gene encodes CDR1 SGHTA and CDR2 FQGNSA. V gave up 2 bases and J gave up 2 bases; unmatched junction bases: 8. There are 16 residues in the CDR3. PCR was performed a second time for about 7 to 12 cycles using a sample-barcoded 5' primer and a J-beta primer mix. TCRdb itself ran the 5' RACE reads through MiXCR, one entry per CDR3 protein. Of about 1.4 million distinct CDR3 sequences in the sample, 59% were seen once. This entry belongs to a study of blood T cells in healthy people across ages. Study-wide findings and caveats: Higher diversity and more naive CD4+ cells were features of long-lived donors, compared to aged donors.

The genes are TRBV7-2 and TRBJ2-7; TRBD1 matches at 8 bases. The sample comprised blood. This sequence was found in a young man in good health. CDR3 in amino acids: CASSLSGLGQAYEQYF. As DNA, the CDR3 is TGTGCCAGCAGCTTAAGCGGGTTGGGACAGGCCTACGAGCAGTACTTC.